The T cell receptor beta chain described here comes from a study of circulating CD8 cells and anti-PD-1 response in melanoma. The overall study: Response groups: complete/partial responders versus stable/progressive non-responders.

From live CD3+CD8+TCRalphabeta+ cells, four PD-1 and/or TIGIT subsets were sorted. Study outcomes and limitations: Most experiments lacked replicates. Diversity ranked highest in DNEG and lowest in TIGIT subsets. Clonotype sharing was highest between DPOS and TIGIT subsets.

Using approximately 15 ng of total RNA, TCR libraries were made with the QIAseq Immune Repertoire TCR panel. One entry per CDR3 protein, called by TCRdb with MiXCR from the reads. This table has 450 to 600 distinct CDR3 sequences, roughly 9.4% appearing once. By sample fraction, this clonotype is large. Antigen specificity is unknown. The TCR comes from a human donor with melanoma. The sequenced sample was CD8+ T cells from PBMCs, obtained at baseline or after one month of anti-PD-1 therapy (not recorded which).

This CDR3 is CATSDFSDHNEQFF. As DNA, the CDR3 is TGTGCCACCAGTGATTTTTCGGACCACAATGAGCAGTTCTTC. The gene calls are TRBV24-1 and TRBJ2-1; D unclear. CDR1 is KGHDR and CDR2 is SFDVKD in the germline V gene. CDR3 length: 14 amino acids. V was pared by 1 base and J by 5 bases, with 8 bases between.